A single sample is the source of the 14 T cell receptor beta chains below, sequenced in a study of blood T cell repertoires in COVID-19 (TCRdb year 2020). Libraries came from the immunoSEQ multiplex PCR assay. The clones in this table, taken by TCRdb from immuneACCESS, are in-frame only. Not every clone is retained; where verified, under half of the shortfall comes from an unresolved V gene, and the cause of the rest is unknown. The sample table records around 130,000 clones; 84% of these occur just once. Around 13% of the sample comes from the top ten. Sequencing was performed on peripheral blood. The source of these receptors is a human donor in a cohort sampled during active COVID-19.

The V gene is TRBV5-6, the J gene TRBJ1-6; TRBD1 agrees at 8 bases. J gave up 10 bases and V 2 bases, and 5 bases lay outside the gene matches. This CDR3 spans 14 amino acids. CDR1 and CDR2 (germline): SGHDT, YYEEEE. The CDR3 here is CASSFRGRGSPLHF. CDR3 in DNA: TGTGCCAGCAGCTTCAGGGGGCGAGGGTCACCCCTCCACTTT. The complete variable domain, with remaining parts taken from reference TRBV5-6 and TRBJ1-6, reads DAGVTQSPTHLIKTRGQQVTLRCSPKSGHDTVSWYQQALGQGPQFIFQYYEEEERQRGNFPDRFSGHQFPNYSSELNVNALLLGDSALYLCASSFRGRGSPLHFGNGTRLTVT.

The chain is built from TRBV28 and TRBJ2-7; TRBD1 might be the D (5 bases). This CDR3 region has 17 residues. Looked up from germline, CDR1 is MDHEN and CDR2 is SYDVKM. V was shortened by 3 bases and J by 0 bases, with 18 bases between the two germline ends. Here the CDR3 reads CASSFSQASLSSYEQYF. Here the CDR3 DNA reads TGTGCCAGCAGTTTTTCACAGGCCTCTCTCTCCTCCTACGAGCAGTACTTC.

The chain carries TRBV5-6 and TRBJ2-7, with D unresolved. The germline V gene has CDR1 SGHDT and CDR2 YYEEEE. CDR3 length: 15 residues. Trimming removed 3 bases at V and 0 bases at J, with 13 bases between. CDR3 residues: CASSSGSKPSYEQYF. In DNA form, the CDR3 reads TGTGCCAGCAGCTCCGGTTCTAAACCCTCCTACGAGCAGTACTTC.

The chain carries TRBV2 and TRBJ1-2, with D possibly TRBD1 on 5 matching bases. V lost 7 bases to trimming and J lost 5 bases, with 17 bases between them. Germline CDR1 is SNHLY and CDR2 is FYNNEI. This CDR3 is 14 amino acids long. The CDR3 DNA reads TGTGCCAGCACCCTGGGACTTACGGATTATGGCTACACCTTC. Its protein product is CASTLGLTDYGYTF.

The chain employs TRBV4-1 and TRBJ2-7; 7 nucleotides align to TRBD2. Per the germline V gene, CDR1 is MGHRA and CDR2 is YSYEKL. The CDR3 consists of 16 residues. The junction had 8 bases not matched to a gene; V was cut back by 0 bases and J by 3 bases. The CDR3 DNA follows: TGCGCCAGCAGCCAAGATTCTCTCGGCGGGGGCTACGAGCAGTACTTC. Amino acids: CASSQDSLGGGYEQYF.

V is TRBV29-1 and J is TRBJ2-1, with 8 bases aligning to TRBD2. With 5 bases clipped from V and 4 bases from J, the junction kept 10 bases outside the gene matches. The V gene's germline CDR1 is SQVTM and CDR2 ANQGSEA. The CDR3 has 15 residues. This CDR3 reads CSVHGGAGNYNEQFF. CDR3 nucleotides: TGCAGCGTTCACGGGGGGGCCGGGAATTACAATGAGCAGTTCTTC.

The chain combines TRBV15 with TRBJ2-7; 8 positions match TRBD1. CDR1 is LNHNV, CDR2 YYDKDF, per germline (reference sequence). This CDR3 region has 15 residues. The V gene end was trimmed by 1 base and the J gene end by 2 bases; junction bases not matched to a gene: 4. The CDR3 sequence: CATSRAQGATYEQYF. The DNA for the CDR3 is TGTGCCACCAGCAGAGCGCAGGGGGCGACCTACGAGCAGTACTTC.

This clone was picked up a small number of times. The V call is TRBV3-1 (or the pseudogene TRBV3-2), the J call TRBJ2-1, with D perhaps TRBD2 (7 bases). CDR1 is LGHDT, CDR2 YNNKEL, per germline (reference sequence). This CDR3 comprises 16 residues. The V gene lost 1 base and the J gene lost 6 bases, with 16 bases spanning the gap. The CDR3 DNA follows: TGTGCCAGCAGCCAAGGTGGTGGGGGGGCCGTCAATGAGCAGTTCTTC. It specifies CASSQGGGGAVNEQFF.

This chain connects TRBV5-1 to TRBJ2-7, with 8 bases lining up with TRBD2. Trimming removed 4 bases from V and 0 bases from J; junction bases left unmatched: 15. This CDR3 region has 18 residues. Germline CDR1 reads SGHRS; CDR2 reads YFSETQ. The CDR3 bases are TGCGCCAGCAGCCCTTGGGCGGGGCGAGCGGGGGCCTCCTACGAGCAGTACTTC. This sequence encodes CASSPWAGRAGASYEQYF.

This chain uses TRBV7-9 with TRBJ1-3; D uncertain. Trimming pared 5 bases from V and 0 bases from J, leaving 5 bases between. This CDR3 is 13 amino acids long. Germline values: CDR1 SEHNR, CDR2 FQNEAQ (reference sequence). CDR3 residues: CASSPPSGNTIYF. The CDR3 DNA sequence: TGTGCCAGCAGCCCTCCCTCTGGAAACACCATATATTTT.

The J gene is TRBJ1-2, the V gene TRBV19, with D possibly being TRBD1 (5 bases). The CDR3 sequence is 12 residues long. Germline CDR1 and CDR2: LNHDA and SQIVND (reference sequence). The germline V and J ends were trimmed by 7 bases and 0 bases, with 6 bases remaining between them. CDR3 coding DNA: TGTGCCAGTAAAGGGGCTAACTATGGCTACACCTTC. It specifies CASKGANYGYTF.

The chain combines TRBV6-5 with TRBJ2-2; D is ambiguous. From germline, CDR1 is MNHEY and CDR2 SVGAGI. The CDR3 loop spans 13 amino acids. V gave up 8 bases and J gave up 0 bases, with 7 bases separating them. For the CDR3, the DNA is TGTGCCAGCGCGTTATCGAACACCGGGGAGCTGTTTTTT. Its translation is CASALSNTGELFF.

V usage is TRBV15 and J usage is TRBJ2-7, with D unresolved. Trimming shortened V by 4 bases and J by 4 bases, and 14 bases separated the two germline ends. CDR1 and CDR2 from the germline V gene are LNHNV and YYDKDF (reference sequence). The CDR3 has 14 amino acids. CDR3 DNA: TGTGCCACCAGCAATATGAGGCAGCCATACGAGCAGTACTTC. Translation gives CATSNMRQPYEQYF.

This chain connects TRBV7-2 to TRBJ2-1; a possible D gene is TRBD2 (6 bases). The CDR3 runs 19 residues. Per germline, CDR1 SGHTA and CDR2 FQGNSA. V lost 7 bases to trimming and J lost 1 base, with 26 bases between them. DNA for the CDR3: TGTGCCAGCATCCTGGCCCAGGGAGGTCTTCTCAAGTCCTACAATGAGCAGTTCTTC. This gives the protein CASILAQGGLLKSYNEQFF.